This TCR beta chain was sequenced during a study of CD8 T cells in ankylosing spondylitis. The V and J ends lost 4 bases and 3 bases respectively, with 11 bases between them. Germline lookup yields CDR1 SGHNT and CDR2 YYREEE (reference sequence). The CDR3 runs to 14 residues. TCRdb passed the 5' RACE reads through MiXCR, listing each CDR3 protein once. The sample consists of approximately 550,000 distinct CDR3 sequences, over 9.5% of them appearing once. The sample holds a few counts of this clonotype. Antigen: not known. Points from the study as a whole: Roughly eight highly homologous variants made up a TCR beta motif that seemed to typify ankylosing spondylitis blood.

The source of this sequence is a male donor with ankylosing spondylitis. V and J are TRBV5-4 and TRBJ1-3; unclear D gene. The material sequenced was blood, either unsorted or a sorted T cell fraction (not recorded which). In DNA form, the CDR3 reads TGTGCCAGCAGCCCACCGGGGAGTGGAAACACCATATATTTT. This translates into CASSPPGSGNTIYF.